The rows below give T cell receptor beta chains drawn from one sample of a study of beta chain features in type 1 diabetes. The data were produced by immunoSEQ multiplex PCR, yet TCRdb's version contains in-frame clones alone and is incomplete. The sample lists 430,000 or so clones, 11% occurring once. Material: naive CD4+ T cells from blood. Source of these receptors: a young woman in good health. Each CDR3 is given with its conserved first and last residue. The order of the fields is V gene, J gene, clone size, D gene, CDR3 protein, CDR3 DNA. D genes are given only for firm matches. Rows give clone size only sometimes, using once, few, many, or a class for an expanded clone.

TRBV28	TRBJ2-1	few	NA	CASRSNRASSYNEQFF	TGTGCCAGCAGGTCGAACAGGGCAAGCTCCTACAATGAGCAGTTCTTC
TRBV2	TRBJ2-6	NA	NA	CASSLVHSGANVLTF	TGTGCCAGCAGTCTAGTCCACTCTGGGGCCAACGTCCTGACTTTC
TRBV30	TRBJ1-2	NA	NA	CAWSSGNYGYTF	TGTGCCTGGAGCTCGGGTAACTATGGCTACACCTTC
TRBV25-1	TRBJ1-4	few	TRBD1	CASSEGGTGGGKLFF	TGTGCCAGCAGTGAAGGGGGAACAGGGGGCGGAAAACTGTTTTTT
TRBV9	TRBJ1-2	NA	NA	CASSGTGLYGYTF	TGTGCCAGCAGCGGTACGGGACTCTATGGCTACACCTTC
TRBV7-9	TRBJ2-3	NA	NA	CASSTRPIRNTDTQYF	TGTGCCAGCAGCACCCGACCCATCAGGAACACAGATACGCAGTATTTT
TRBV7-2	TRBJ1-1	once	NA	CASSRRRGPMNTEAFF	TGTGCCAGCAGCCGACGCAGGGGCCCCATGAACACTGAAGCTTTCTTT
TRBV7-2	TRBJ2-1	few	NA	CASSLFSEQFF	TGTGCCAGCAGCTTATTCAGTGAGCAGTTCTTC
TRBV9	TRBJ2-1	NA	NA	CASSVGPHTLSSYNEQFF	TGTGCCAGCAGCGTAGGCCCGCATACCTTGAGCTCCTACAATGAGCAGTTCTTC
TRBV7-3	TRBJ1-1	NA	NA	CASSYGGANTEAFF	TGTGCCAGCAGCTATGGAGGAGCGAACACTGAAGCTTTCTTT
TRBV28	TRBJ2-3	few	NA	CASSSPTDTQYF	TGTGCCAGCAGTTCCCCCACAGATACGCAGTATTTT
TRBV19	TRBJ1-6	NA	NA	CASSITGKDSPLHF	TGTGCCAGTAGCATTACAGGGAAGGATTCACCCCTCCACTTT
TRBV6-6	TRBJ2-5	NA	NA	CASSYSAPGSGETQYF	TGTGCCAGCAGTTACTCAGCCCCGGGCAGCGGAGAGACCCAGTACTTC
TRBV29-1	TRBJ2-1	few	NA	CSVFWGNEQFF	TGCAGCGTGTTCTGGGGGAATGAGCAGTTCTTC
TRBV4-1	TRBJ2-3	few	TRBD2	CASSPTRLAGGRF	TGCGCCAGCAGTCCCACCCGACTAGCGGGGGGCCGGTTT
TRBV5-6	TRBJ2-3	few	NA	CASSTRTVTDTQYF	TGTGCCAGCAGCACCCGGACAGTCACAGATACGCAGTATTTT
TRBV25-1	TRBJ1-4	NA	NA	CASTAGEKLFF	TGTGCCAGCACCGCCGGCGAAAAACTGTTTTTT
TRBV7-6	TRBJ2-3	NA	TRBD2	CASRADAGAPDTQYF	TGTGCCAGCAGAGCCGATGCGGGAGCCCCAGATACGCAGTATTTT
TRBV30	TRBJ1-1	NA	NA	CAWSGRLNTEAFF	TGTGCCTGGAGTGGCAGATTGAACACTGAAGCTTTCTTT
TRBV7-2	TRBJ2-1	few	NA	CASSNGTPRRFF	TGTGCCAGCAGCAACGGGACACCGAGGCGGTTCTTC
TRBV7-9	TRBJ2-5	NA	NA	CASSPNFLRGPQETQYF	TGTGCCAGCAGCCCCAATTTCCTTAGAGGGCCCCAAGAGACCCAGTACTTC
TRBV7-2	TRBJ2-1	few	TRBD2	CASSRLAGNYNEQFF	TGTGCCAGCAGCCGACTAGCGGGGAACTACAATGAGCAGTTCTTC
TRBV7-9	TRBJ2-3	NA	TRBD1	CASSLDGQGQYF	TGTGCCAGCAGCTTAGACGGACAGGGACAGTATTTT
TRBV6-5	TRBJ2-1	NA	NA	CASSYSLSSYNEQFF	TGTGCCAGCAGTTACAGCCTGAGCTCCTACAATGAGCAGTTCTTC
TRBV18	TRBJ2-1	few	NA	CASSPRRGNQGEQFF	TGTGCCAGCTCACCAAGGCGAGGAAACCAGGGTGAGCAGTTCTTC
TRBV7-2	TRBJ1-1	NA	NA	CASSLTKGGLNTEAFF	TGTGCCAGCAGCTTAACGAAGGGCGGATTGAACACTGAAGCTTTCTTT
TRBV13	TRBJ2-1	few	TRBD2	CASSRLSGGYNEQFF	TGTGCCAGCAGCCGGCTTAGCGGGGGATACAATGAGCAGTTCTTC
TRBV7-9	TRBJ2-6	few	TRBD2	CASSERGLPKNSGANVLTF	TGTGCCAGCAGCGAGCGGGGACTCCCGAAGAACTCTGGGGCCAACGTCCTGACTTTC
TRBV18	TRBJ2-5	NA	NA	CASSLGFQETQYF	TGTGCCAGCTCACTGGGATTTCAAGAGACCCAGTACTTC
TRBV15	TRBJ2-1	once	TRBD2	CATSRDRSQYSREDSYNEQFF	TGTGCCACCAGCAGAGATCGATCCCAGTATAGCCGGGAGGACTCCTACAATGAGCAGTTCTTC
TRBV18	TRBJ1-1	few	NA	CASSLSSLNTEAFF	TGTGCCAGCTCACTCTCCTCACTGAACACTGAAGCTTTCTTT
TRBV19	TRBJ2-7	NA	NA	CASKSSGYEQYF	TGTGCCAGTAAATCCAGCGGCTACGAGCAGTACTTC
TRBV5-4	TRBJ2-3	few	NA	CASSLNRGTDTQYF	TGTGCCAGCAGCTTGAACAGAGGCACAGATACGCAGTATTTT
TRBV27	TRBJ1-2	NA	NA	CASRYDGDYGYTF	TGTGCCAGCCGATACGACGGAGACTATGGCTACACCTTC
TRBV30	TRBJ2-5	NA	TRBD1	CAWSDRGFTQYF	TGTGCCTGGAGTGACAGGGGGTTCACCCAGTACTTC
TRBV5-1	TRBJ1-1	few	TRBD1	CASSLGTGGTEAFF	TGCGCCAGCAGCTTGGGGACAGGGGGAACTGAAGCTTTCTTT
TRBV7-2	TRBJ2-3	NA	TRBD2	CASSLLNSGGTQYF	TGTGCCAGCAGCTTACTGAATAGCGGGGGTACGCAGTATTTT
TRBV5-1	TRBJ2-3	NA	NA	CASSLGVHSTDTQYF	TGCGCCAGCAGCTTGGGTGTCCATAGCACAGATACGCAGTATTTT
TRBV7-2	TRBJ2-7	NA	TRBD2	CASSRGGLAGTYEQYF	TGTGCCAGCAGCCGCGGGGGACTAGCGGGGACCTACGAGCAGTACTTC
TRBV7-9	TRBJ2-4	few	NA	CASSPTGRWAKNIQYF	TGTGCCAGCAGCCCCACCGGGCGATGGGCCAAAAACATTCAGTACTTC
TRBV2	TRBJ2-1	NA	NA	CASSTLGREQFF	TGTGCCAGCAGTACGCTAGGCAGAGAGCAGTTCTTC
TRBV30	TRBJ2-3	NA	NA	CAWSVGQTDTQYF	TGTGCCTGGAGTGTAGGCCAAACAGATACGCAGTATTTT
TRBV9	TRBJ2-5	few	NA	CASRYQETQYF	TGTGCCAGCAGGTACCAAGAGACCCAGTACTTC
TRBV28	TRBJ2-3	few	NA	CASSGQSTDTQYF	TGTGCCAGCAGCGGACAGAGCACAGATACGCAGTATTTT
TRBV10-3	TRBJ1-1	few	TRBD1	CAISARQGLNTEAFF	TGTGCCATCAGTGCCCGACAGGGATTGAACACTGAAGCTTTCTTT
TRBV7-9	TRBJ2-1	NA	TRBD1	CASRTGGNEQFF	TGTGCCAGCAGAACAGGGGGCAATGAGCAGTTCTTC
TRBV7-9	TRBJ2-5	NA	NA	CASSATETQYF	TGTGCCAGCAGCGCGACCGAGACCCAGTACTTC
TRBV25-1	TRBJ2-7	few	TRBD2	CASSEGGRAGREQYF	TGTGCCAGCAGTGAAGGCGGGAGGGCGGGCAGGGAGCAGTACTTC
TRBV25-1	TRBJ2-5	few	NA	CASSEERRTETQYF	TGTGCCAGCAGTGAAGAGAGGAGAACAGAGACCCAGTACTTC
TRBV18	TRBJ2-1	few	NA	CASSEIPGDNEQFF	TGTGCCAGCTCAGAGATCCCCGGAGACAATGAGCAGTTCTTC
TRBV7-9	TRBJ2-1	few	NA	CASSPPGFSKRMGEQFF	TGTGCCAGCAGCCCACCGGGGTTCAGCAAGAGGATGGGTGAGCAGTTCTTC
TRBV18	TRBJ2-7	NA	NA	CASSPAGYGEQYF	TGTGCCAGCTCACCAGCAGGGTACGGCGAGCAGTACTTC
TRBV28	TRBJ2-3	NA	NA	CASHMAGRQYF	TGTGCCAGCCACATGGCGGGGAGGCAGTATTTT